Listed below are T cell receptor beta chains from one sample, sequenced in a study of control samples from healthy donors and cancer patients. Sequencing was performed with immunoSEQ multiplex PCR; in TCRdb, only in-frame clones are kept and a portion is missing. The repertoire consists of around 170,000 clones, with 90% occurring once and the leading ten covering more than 1.3%. Sequencing was carried out using blood. These receptors came from a woman aged 50 to 65 in good health. CDR3s include the opening cysteine and the closing phenylalanine or tryptophan. Only some rows state a clone size, as once, few, many or a class for expanded clones.

V,size,length,CDR3
TRBV7-9,NA,15,CASGPRDRSNEKLFF
TRBV10-3,NA,12,CAISRDSWPQHF
TRBV7-2,NA,14,CASSQGALLNEQFF
TRBV6-6,NA,12,CASSYMSDTQYF
TRBV7-3,NA,12,CASSADGEKLFF
TRBV7-9,NA,14,CASSTGSSGEEQFF
TRBV7-9,NA,15,CASRSPGQGGETQYF
TRBV28,NA,13,CASSPDRNYGYTF
TRBV29-1,NA,18,CSVEDPGQDGNPNSPLHF
TRBV5-1,NA,15,CASIISPGRDYGYTF
TRBV11-3,NA,12,CASSLEQETQYF
TRBV7-2,NA,14,CASSTQGEQETQYF
TRBV10-1,NA,14,CASSHSGGTDTQYF
TRBV20-1,NA,12,CSASKGEGPAFF
TRBV7-2,NA,14,CASSLAGGPDEQYF
TRBV7-9,NA,15,CASSLASWMIGTQYF
TRBV5-4,NA,14,CASSLAGKAGGYTF
TRBV7-8,NA,15,CASSPRRWDNQPQHF
TRBV29-1,NA,15,CSVSPGTGRSDEQFF
TRBV19,NA,13,CATRRGQDEKLFF
TRBV18,NA,16,CASSPRDGGSGTEAFF
TRBV27,NA,13,CASSSRQSYEQYF
TRBV7-9,NA,14,CASSLSSGVQPQHF
TRBV6-6,few,15,CASSWGPANTGELFF
TRBV2,NA,10,CASPPYEQYF
TRBV7-2,NA,13,CASSFGNPYEQYF
TRBV4-3,NA,17,CASSQDLTSGQDNEQFF
TRBV9,few,13,CASSVDWGETQYF
TRBV2,NA,12,CASEGGRGIQYF
TRBV15,NA,16,CATSRTGWNGLNIQYF
TRBV3-1/TRBV3-2,NA,17,CASSQPARQLSGNTIYF
TRBV7-2,NA,14,CASSLDRGGTEAFF
TRBV19,NA,15,CASSIETGTGGFLFF
TRBV7-9,NA,13,CASSPKTGFGAFF
TRBV3-1/TRBV3-2,NA,16,CASSPSLGGGGHEQFF
TRBV28,few,14,CASTLTPRGLPLHF
TRBV19,NA,17,CASLFVKGHSGANVLTF
TRBV5-1,NA,16,CASSLALAGGTDTQYF
TRBV7-2,NA,13,CASSSDYTDTQYF
TRBV5-6,once,13,CASTPGLSGSYTF
TRBV29-1,NA,11,CSVEVYNEQFF
TRBV3-1/TRBV3-2,NA,14,CASSPREVGQPQHF
TRBV5-1,NA,16,CASSNRGDSYNSPLHF
TRBV4-3,NA,18,CASSQGVTGIDMNTEAFF
TRBV19,once,14,CASSPPSRPGELFF
TRBV4-2,NA,13,CASSPSEGHEQYF
TRBV5-4,NA,17,CASSLVIAGLVADTQYF
TRBV5-1,NA,15,CASSWGPGGNGELFF
TRBV10-3,NA,16,CAISEGPGGSGNTIYF
TRBV28,NA,14,CASSIGYSSGELFF
TRBV19,NA,13,CASHREVNTEAFF
TRBV27,NA,14,CASSPRDGRREAFF
TRBV30,NA,12,CAWTNLNEKLFF
TRBV5-5,NA,17,CASSWVQGGADNEKLFF
TRBV3-1/TRBV3-2,NA,19,CASSRRAGPLSENTGELFF
TRBV19,NA,20,CASSPTPYLDGGASTDTQYF
TRBV11-3,NA,13,CASSFSFQETQYF
TRBV9,NA,15,CASSGSLGGNSPLHF
TRBV6-5,NA,12,CASNKQGNIQYF